These T cell receptor beta chains were read from a single sample in a study of early T cells in non-severe SARS-CoV-2 infection. TCRdb used MiXCR to reprocess the 5' RACE reads, holding one entry per CDR3 protein. The table has fewer than 80,000 distinct CDR3 sequences, around 12% seen once. The material was whole blood, obtained at baseline. The receptors stem from an adult who was a healthcare worker with PCR-confirmed SARS-CoV-2 infection or an uninfected control (not recorded which). The donor label of this sample is uncertain. Each CDR3 is given with its conserved first and last residue. D genes are given only for firm matches. Clone sizes are given selectively: once, few, many, or a class where the clone is expanded.

J gene,D gene,clone size,V gene,CDR3 DNA,CDR3 protein
TRBJ2-5,TRBD2,few,TRBV6-5,TGTGCCAGCGGGGGGGACTTCCGAGGGGAGACCCAGTACTTC,CASGGDFRGETQYF
TRBJ1-5,.,many,TRBV7-3,TGTGCCAGCAGCTCACAGGGTGAGGCCAATCAGCCCCAGCATTTT,CASSSQGEANQPQHF
TRBJ2-1,.,few,TRBV7-3,TGTGCCAGCAGCCCATCATCTAGCGAGAATGAGCAGTTCTTC,CASSPSSSENEQFF
TRBJ2-1,.,.,TRBV20-1,TGCAGTGCACGGTCCGTTATGAATGAGCAGTTCTTC,CSARSVMNEQFF
TRBJ1-6,.,.,TRBV2,TGTGCCAGCAGTGTCCAGGGTGCGAACCAGAATTCACCCCTCCACTTT,CASSVQGANQNSPLHF
TRBJ2-4,TRBD2,few,TRBV4-1,TGCGCCAGCAGCCCCACGGGACTAGCGGGGGACCTACTAGCCAAAAACATTCAGTACTTC,CASSPTGLAGDLLAKNIQYF
TRBJ1-5,.,few,TRBV30,TGTGCCTGGAGCGACGCCCGGGGTCGGCCCCAGCATTTT,CAWSDARGRPQHF
TRBJ1-1,TRBD1,few,TRBV24-1,TGTGCCACCAAGGCCGACAGGGTGGGGGAAGCTTTCTTT,CATKADRVGEAFF
TRBJ2-3,TRBD1,.,TRBV5-1,TGCGCCAGCAGCTTGAGTGGACAGGGAGGAGATACGCAGTATTTT,CASSLSGQGGDTQYF
TRBJ2-3,.,.,TRBV12-3/TRBV12-4,TGTGCCAGCAGTTTAGTAGGGGCACAAGATACGCAGTATTTT,CASSLVGAQDTQYF
TRBJ1-6,.,few,TRBV20-1,TGCAGTGCTAGAGGTGCCGACACCAATAATTCACCCCTCCACTTT,CSARGADTNNSPLHF
TRBJ1-2,.,.,TRBV4-2,TGTGCCAGCAGCCAAGATTATACGGGTACCTATGGCTACACCTTC,CASSQDYTGTYGYTF
TRBJ2-3,.,few,TRBV2,TGTGCCAGCAGTGGACGACGTCGGACAGATACGCAGTATTTT,CASSGRRRTDTQYF
TRBJ2-3,.,.,TRBV29-1,TGCAGCGTTGAGGGCATACGCACAGATACGCAGTATTTT,CSVEGIRTDTQYF
TRBJ1-1,.,few,TRBV21-1,TGTGCCAGCAGCAAAGGCCACCGGGACAGGGCAGCTTTCTTT,CASSKGHRDRAAFF
TRBJ2-1,.,.,TRBV29-1,TGCAGCGTTGAGAGCGGACGGCAGGTGGGCAATGAGCAGTTCTTC,CSVESGRQVGNEQFF
TRBJ2-5,.,few,TRBV6-6,TGTGCCAGCAGTTACGTGGGAGCGAAAGAGACCCAGTACTTC,CASSYVGAKETQYF
TRBJ2-1,.,few,TRBV24-1,TGTGCCACCAGTGATCGAAATTCCCCAAATTACAATGAGCAGTTCTTC,CATSDRNSPNYNEQFF
TRBJ1-2,TRBD1,many,TRBV24-1,TGTGCCACCAGTGAGACAGGGCGGGACTATGGCTACACCTTC,CATSETGRDYGYTF
TRBJ1-2,.,few,TRBV3-1,TGTGCCAGCAGCCAAGTCTTTCGTGGCTACACCTTC,CASSQVFRGYTF
TRBJ1-1,.,few,TRBV10-3,TGTGCCATCAGACCCTATCTCGAGACTCGGGGGACTGAAGCTTTCTTT,CAIRPYLETRGTEAFF
TRBJ1-5,.,few,TRBV20-1,TGCAGTGTGTACGGACACAATCAGCCCCAGCATTTT,CSVYGHNQPQHF
TRBJ2-3,TRBD2,many,TRBV7-4,TGTGCCAGCAGCTCTCGTACTAGCGGGGGACGAACAGATACGCAGTATTTT,CASSSRTSGGRTDTQYF
TRBJ1-2,.,many,TRBV29-1,TGCAGCGCCGGGGGCAGGGACTATGGCTACACCTTC,CSAGGRDYGYTF
TRBJ1-2,TRBD1,few,TRBV2,TGTGCCAGCAGGGAGCCTAGGACAGGGTTTCTTCGTGGCTACACCTTC,CASREPRTGFLRGYTF
TRBJ2-1,TRBD2,.,TRBV20-1,TGCAGTGCTTCTACGACTAGCGGGGGATACAATGAGCAGTTCTTC,CSASTTSGGYNEQFF
TRBJ2-3,.,few,TRBV20-1,TGCAGTGCTAGAGATGGCGGCAGGACGACCATGTATACGCAGTATTTT,CSARDGGRTTMYTQYF
TRBJ1-1,.,few,TRBV3-1,TGTGCCAGCAGCCCTTCACCCGACAGCGATGAAGCTTTCTTT,CASSPSPDSDEAFF
TRBJ2-1,TRBD2,many,TRBV24-1,TGTGCCACCAGTCCCCTAGCGGGGACAGCCTCCTACAATGAGCAGTTCTTC,CATSPLAGTASYNEQFF
TRBJ2-4,TRBD2,.,TRBV19,TGTGCCAGTAGTATTATAGGGACTAGCGGGGAGCGGGACTTC,CASSIIGTSGERDF